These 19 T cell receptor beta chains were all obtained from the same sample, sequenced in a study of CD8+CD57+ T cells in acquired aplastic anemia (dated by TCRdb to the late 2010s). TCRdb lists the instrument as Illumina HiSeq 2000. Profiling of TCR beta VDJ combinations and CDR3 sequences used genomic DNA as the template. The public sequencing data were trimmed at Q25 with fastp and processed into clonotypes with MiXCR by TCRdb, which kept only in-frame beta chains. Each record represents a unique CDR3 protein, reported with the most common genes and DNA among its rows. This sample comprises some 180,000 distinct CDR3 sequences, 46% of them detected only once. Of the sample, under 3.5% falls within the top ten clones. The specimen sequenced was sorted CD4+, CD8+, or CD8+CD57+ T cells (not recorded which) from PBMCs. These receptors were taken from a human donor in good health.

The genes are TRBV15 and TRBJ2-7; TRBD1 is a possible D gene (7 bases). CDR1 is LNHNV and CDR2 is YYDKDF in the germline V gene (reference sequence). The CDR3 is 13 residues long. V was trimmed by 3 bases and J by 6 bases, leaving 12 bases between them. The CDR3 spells CATSREGATEQYF. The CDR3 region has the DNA TGTGCCACCAGCAGGGAGGGGGCAACCGAGCAGTACTTC.

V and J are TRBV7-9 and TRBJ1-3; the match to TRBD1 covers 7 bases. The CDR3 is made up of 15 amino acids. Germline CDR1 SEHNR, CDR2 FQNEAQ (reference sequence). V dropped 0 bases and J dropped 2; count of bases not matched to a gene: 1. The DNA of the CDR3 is TGTGCCAGCAGCTTAGCAGGGGGCACTGGAAACACCATATATTTT. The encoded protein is CASSLAGGTGNTIYF.

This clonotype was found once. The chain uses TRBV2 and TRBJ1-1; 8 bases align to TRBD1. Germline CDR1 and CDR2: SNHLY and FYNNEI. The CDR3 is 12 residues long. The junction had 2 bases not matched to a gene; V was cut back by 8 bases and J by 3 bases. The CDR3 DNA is TGTGCCAGCTGGGACAGGTACACTGAAGCTTTCTTT. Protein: CASWDRYTEAFF.

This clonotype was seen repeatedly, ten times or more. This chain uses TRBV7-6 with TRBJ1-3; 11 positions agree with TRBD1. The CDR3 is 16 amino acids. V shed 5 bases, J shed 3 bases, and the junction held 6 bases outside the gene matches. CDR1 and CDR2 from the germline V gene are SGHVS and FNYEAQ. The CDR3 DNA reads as TGTGCCAGCAGCGCCGGACAGGGGGCTGGTGGAAACACCATATATTTT. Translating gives CASSAGQGAGGNTIYF.

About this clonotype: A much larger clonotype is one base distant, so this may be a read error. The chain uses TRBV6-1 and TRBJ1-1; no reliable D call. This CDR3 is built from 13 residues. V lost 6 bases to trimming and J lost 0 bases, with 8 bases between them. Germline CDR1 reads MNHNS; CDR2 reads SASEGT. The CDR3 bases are TGTGCCAGCAGCTGGGGAATGAACACTGAAGCTTTCTTT. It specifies CASSWGMNTEAFF.

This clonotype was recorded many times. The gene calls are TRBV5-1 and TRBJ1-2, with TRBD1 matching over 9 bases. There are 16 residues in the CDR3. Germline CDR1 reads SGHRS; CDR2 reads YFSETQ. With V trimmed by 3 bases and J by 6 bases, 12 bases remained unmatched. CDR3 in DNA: TGCGCCAGCAGCTCGGAACCGGGACAGGGTTTCAATGGCTACACCTTC. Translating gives CASSSEPGQGFNGYTF.

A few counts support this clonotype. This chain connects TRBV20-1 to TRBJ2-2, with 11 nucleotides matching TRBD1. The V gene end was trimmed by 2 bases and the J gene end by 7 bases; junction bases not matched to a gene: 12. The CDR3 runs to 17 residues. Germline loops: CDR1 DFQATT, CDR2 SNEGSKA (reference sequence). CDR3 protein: CSARSPGTGGFGGELFF. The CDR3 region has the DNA TGCAGTGCTAGATCTCCGGGGACAGGGGGTTTCGGCGGGGAGCTGTTTTTT.

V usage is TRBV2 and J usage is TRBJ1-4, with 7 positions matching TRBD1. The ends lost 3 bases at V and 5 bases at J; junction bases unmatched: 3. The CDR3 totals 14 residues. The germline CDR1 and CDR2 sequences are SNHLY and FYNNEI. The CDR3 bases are TGTGCCAGCAGTGACAGGGGGGCGAATGAAAAACTGTTTTTT. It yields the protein CASSDRGANEKLFF.

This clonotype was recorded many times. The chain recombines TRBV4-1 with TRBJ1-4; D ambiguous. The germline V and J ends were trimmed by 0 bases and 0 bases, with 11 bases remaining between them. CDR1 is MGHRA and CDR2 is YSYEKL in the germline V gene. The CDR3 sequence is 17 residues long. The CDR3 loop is CASSQDPTVATNEKLFF. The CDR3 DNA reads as TGCGCCAGCAGCCAAGATCCGACGGTTGCAACTAATGAAAAACTGTTTTTT.

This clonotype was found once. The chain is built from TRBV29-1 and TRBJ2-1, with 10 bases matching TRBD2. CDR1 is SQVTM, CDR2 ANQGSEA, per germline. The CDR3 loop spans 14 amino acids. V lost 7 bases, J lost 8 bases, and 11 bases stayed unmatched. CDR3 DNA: TGCAGCGGGTTTCTAGCGGGAGTTTACCATGAGCAGTTCTTC. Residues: CSGFLAGVYHEQFF.

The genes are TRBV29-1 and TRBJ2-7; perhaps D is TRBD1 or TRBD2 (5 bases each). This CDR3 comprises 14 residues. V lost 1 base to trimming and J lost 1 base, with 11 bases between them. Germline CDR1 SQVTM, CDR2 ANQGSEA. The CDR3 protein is CSVEVRGSSYEQYF. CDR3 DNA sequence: TGCAGCGTTGAAGTGAGGGGCAGTTCCTACGAGCAGTACTTC.

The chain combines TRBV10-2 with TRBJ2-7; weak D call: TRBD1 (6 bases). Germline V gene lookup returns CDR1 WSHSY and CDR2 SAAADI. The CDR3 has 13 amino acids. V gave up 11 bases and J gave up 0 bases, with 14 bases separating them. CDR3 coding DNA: TGCGCCGTTCGGGACAAGCACTCCTACGAGCAGTACTTC. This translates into CAVRDKHSYEQYF.

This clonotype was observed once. CDR3 loop: CASSQSDFYEQYF. CDR3 DNA sequence: TGTGCCAGCAGTCAGAGCGACTTTTACGAGCAGTACTTC. The V and J genes are TRBV6-1 and TRBJ2-7; D not resolved. Trimming removed 5 bases at V and 4 bases at J, with 12 bases between. The CDR3 totals 13 residues. CDR1 and CDR2 from the germline V gene are MNHNS and SASEGT.

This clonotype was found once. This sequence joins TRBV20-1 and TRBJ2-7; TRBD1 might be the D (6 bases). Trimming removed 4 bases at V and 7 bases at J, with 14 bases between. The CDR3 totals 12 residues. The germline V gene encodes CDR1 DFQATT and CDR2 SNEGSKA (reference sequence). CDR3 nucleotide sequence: TGCAGTGCTATTCTGCAGGGGCGAGAGCAGTACTTC. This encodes CSAILQGREQYF.

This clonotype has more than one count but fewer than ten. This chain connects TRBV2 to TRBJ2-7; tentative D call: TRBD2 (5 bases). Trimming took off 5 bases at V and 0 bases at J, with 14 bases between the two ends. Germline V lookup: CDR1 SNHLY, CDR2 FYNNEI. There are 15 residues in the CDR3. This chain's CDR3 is CASSYPADDSYEQYF. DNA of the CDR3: TGTGCCAGCAGTTACCCAGCGGATGACTCCTACGAGCAGTACTTC.

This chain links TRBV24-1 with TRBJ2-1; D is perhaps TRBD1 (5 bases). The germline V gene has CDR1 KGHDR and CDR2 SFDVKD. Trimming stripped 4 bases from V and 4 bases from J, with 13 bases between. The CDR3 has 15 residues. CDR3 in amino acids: CATSEPGPYYNEQFF. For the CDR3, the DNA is TGTGCCACCAGTGAACCAGGGCCTTATTACAATGAGCAGTTCTTC.

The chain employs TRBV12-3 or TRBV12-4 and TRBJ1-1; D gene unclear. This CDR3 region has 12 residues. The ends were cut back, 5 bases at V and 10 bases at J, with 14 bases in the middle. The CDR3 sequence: CASSTPPSVAFF. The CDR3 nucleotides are TGTGCCAGCAGTACCCCGCCTAGTGTAGCTTTCTTT.

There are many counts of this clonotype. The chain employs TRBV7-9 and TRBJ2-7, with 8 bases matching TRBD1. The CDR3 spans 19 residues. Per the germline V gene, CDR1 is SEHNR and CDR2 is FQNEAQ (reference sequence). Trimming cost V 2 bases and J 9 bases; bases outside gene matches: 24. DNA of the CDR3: TGTGCCAGCAGCTTACGGTCACCACGGGACAGGCGGACCTCGTGGGCGCAGTACTTC. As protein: CASSLRSPRDRRTSWAQYF.

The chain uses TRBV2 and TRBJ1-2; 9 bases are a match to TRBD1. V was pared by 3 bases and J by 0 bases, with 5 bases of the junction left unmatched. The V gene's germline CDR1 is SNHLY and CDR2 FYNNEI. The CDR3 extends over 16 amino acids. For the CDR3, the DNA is TGTGCCAGCAGTGACAACAGGGGGCCCCCTAACTATGGCTACACCTTC. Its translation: CASSDNRGPPNYGYTF.